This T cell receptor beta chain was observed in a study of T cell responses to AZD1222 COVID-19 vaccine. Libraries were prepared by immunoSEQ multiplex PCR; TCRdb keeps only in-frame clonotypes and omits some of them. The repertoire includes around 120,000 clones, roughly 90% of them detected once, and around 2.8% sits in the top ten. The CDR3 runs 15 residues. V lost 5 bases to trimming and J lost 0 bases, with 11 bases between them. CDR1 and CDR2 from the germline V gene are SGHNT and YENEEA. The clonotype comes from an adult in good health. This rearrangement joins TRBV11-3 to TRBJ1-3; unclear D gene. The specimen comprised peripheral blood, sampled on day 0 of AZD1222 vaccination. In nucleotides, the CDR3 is TGTGCCAGCAGCCAAGACGGAGCCTCTGGAAACACCATATATTTT. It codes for CASSQDGASGNTIYF.